Shown below are 7 T cell receptor beta chains from a single sample sequenced in a study of patients and donors after allogeneic stem cell transplantation. TCRdb recomputed calls from the RT-PCR reads with MiXCR, one row per CDR3 protein. The table includes fewer than 200,000 distinct CDR3 sequences, 30% detected once. Sequencing was carried out using blood, either unsorted or a sorted T cell fraction (not recorded which). The receptors originated from a human donor who was either an allogeneic HSCT recipient or a stem cell or donor lymphocyte infusion donor (not recorded which). It is not recorded whose cells these are; they may come from a transplant donor.

The rearrangement links TRBV5-6 to TRBJ2-1; D is uncertain. V lost 2 bases to trimming and J lost 4 bases, with 16 bases between them. The CDR3 runs 16 residues. Germline CDR1 reads SGHDT; CDR2 reads YYEEEE. The CDR3 nucleotides are TGTGCCAGCAGCTTTGCAGGCCGTTGGGGATACAATGAGCAGTTCTTC. Translating it yields CASSFAGRWGYNEQFF. The full variable domain, with the rest looked up from reference TRBV5-6 and TRBJ2-1, is DAGVTQSPTHLIKTRGQQVTLRCSPKSGHDTVSWYQQALGQGPQFIFQYYEEEERQRGNFPDRFSGHQFPNYSSELNVNALLLGDSALYLCASSFAGRWGYNEQFFGPGTRLTVL.

This clonotype was seen a single time. The DNA for the CDR3 is TGTGCCAGCAGTTTAGTGCTGGACTACTACAATGAGCAGTTCTTC. Translation: CASSLVLDYYNEQFF. The chain carries TRBV12-3 or TRBV12-4 and TRBJ2-1, with TRBD2 as a possible D gene (6 bases). The CDR3 spans 15 residues. V gave up 1 base and J gave up 3 bases, with 10 bases separating them.

This clonotype has just a few counts. The gene calls are TRBV7-2 and TRBJ1-2; D gene ambiguous. Trimming shortened V by 1 base and J by 0 bases, and 9 bases separated the two germline ends. The CDR3 consists of 15 residues. Per the germline V gene, CDR1 is SGHTA and CDR2 is FQGNSA. CDR3 sequence: CASSLEGPTNYGYTF. DNA of the CDR3: TGTGCCAGCAGCTTAGAGGGCCCAACTAACTATGGCTACACCTTC.

This clonotype appeared a few times. The chain carries TRBV5-8 and TRBJ2-5, with 7 bases identical to TRBD2. The trim removed 0 bases at V and 2 bases at J, leaving 7 bases unmatched. The CDR3 length is 16 residues. The germline CDR1 and CDR2 sequences are SGHTS and YDEGEE. The CDR3 coding sequence is TGTGCCAGCAGCTTGGGGCGGTCTAGCGGACAAGAGACCCAGTACTTC. Protein: CASSLGRSSGQETQYF.

The gene calls are TRBV15 and TRBJ2-1; 11 bases align to TRBD2. V shed 5 bases, J shed 6 bases, and the junction held 6 bases outside the gene matches. CDR1 and CDR2 from the germline V gene are LNHNV and YYDKDF (reference sequence). CDR3 length: 15 residues. The CDR3 loop reads CATSLLAGAGNEQFF. CDR3 nucleotides: TGTGCCACCAGCCTACTAGCGGGAGCTGGCAATGAGCAGTTCTTC.

With respect to this clonotype: The junction and the germline gene differ at one end; a read error may be behind it. This chain joins TRBV7-7 and TRBJ2-7; 13 bases line up with TRBD2. From germline, CDR1 is SSHAT and CDR2 FNYEAQ (reference sequence). The CDR3 runs 15 residues. The CDR3 DNA sequence: TGTGCTAGCAGCCTCGGACTAGCGGGAGTCGGCGAGCAGTACTTC. Its translation: CASSLGLAGVGEQYF.

This clonotype appeared a few times. V usage is TRBV25-1 and J usage is TRBJ1-6; 10 positions agree with TRBD1. This CDR3 spans 18 amino acids. V lost 1 base to trimming and J lost 6 bases; unmatched junction nucleotides: 9. Germline V gene sequence: CDR1 MGHDK, CDR2 SYGVNS. The CDR3 coding sequence is TGTGCCAGCAGTGAATTCCGGACAGGGGGTCGTTTTAATTCACCCCTCCACTTT. Translating it yields CASSEFRTGGRFNSPLHF.